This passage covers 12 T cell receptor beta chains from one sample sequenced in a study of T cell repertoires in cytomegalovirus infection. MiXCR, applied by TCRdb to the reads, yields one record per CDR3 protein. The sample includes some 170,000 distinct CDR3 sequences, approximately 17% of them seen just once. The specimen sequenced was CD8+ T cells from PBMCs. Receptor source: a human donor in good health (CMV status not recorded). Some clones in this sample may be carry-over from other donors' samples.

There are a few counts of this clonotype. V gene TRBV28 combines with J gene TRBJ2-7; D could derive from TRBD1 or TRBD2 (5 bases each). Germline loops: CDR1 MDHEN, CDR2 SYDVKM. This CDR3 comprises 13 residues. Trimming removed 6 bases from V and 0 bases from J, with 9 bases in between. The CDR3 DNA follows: TGTGCCAGCAGCCGGGACCCCTCCTACGAGCAGTACTTC. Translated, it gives CASSRDPSYEQYF.

The CDR3 DNA is TGTGCCAGCAGGGATATGACTAGCGTGCGCAATGAGCAGTTCTTC. This encodes CASRDMTSVRNEQFF. V usage is TRBV7-3 and J usage is TRBJ2-1; 8 bases agree with TRBD2. CDR1 is SGHTA and CDR2 is FQGTGA in the germline V gene. After removal of 6 bases from V and 6 bases from J, the junction contained 10 bases not matched to a gene. The CDR3 is 15 residues long.

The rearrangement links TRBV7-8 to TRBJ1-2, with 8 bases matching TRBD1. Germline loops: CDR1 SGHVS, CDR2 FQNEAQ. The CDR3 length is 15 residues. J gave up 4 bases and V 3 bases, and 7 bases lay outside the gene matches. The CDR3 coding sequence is TGTGCCAGCAGCTTGTCCAGGGGGCGGTCCTATGGCTACACCTTC. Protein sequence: CASSLSRGRSYGYTF.

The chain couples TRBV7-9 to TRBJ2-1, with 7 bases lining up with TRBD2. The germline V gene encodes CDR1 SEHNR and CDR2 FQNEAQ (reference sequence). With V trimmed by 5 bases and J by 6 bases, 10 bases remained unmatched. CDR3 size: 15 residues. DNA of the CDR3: TGTGCCAGCAGCCGACGAGCGGGGACGGGCAATGAGCAGTTCTTC. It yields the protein CASSRRAGTGNEQFF.

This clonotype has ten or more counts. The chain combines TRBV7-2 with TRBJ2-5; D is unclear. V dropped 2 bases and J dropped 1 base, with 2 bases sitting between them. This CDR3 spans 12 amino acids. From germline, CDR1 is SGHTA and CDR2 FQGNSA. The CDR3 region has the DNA TGTGCCAGCAGCTTACCCCAAGAGACCCAGTACTTC. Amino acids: CASSLPQETQYF.

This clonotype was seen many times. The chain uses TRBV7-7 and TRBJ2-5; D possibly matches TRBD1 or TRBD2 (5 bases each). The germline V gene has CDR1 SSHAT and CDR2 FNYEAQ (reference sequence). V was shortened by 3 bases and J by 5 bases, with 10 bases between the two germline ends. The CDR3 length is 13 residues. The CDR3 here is CASSLGPVETQYF. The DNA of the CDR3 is TGTGCCAGCAGCTTGGGACCCGTGGAGACCCAGTACTTC.

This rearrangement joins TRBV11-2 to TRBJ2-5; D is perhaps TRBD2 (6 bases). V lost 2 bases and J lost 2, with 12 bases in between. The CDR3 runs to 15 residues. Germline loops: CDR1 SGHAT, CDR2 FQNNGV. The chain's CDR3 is CASSLSGGIQETQYF. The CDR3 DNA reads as TGTGCCAGCAGCTTAAGTGGGGGGATTCAAGAGACCCAGTACTTC.

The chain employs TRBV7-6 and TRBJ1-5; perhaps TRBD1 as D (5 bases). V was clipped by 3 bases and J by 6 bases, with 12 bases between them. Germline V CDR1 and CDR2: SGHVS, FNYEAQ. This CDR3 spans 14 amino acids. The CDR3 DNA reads TGTGCCAGCAGCTTGGGAAGGGGTAGTCAGCCCCAGCATTTT. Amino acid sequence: CASSLGRGSQPQHF.

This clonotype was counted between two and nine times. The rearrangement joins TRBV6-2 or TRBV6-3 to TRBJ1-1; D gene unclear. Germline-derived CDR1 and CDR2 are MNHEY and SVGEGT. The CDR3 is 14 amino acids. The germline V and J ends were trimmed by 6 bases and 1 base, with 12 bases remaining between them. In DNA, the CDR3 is TGTGCCAGCAGCCAAAGACCCCAGAACACTGAAGCTTTCTTT. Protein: CASSQRPQNTEAFF.

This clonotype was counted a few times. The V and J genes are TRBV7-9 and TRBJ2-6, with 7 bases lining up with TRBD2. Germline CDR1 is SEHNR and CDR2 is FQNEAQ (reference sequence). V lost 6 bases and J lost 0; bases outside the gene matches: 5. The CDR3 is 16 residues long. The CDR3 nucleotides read TGTGCCAGCAGGGCGGGGGACCTCTCTGGGGCCAACGTCCTGACTTTC. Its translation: CASRAGDLSGANVLTF. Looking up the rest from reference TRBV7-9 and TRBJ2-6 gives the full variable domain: DTGVSQNPRHKITKRGQNVTFRCDPISEHNRLYWYRQTLGQGPEFLTYFQNEAQLEKSRLLSDRFSAERPKGSFSTLEIQRTEQGDSAMYLCASRAGDLSGANVLTFGAGSRLTVL.

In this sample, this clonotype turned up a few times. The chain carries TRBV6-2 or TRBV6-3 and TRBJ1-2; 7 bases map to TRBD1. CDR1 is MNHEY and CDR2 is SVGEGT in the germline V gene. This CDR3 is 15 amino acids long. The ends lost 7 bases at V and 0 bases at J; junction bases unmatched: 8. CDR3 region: CASNYWTGTNYGYTF. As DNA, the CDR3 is TGTGCCAGCAACTATTGGACAGGCACTAACTATGGCTACACCTTC.

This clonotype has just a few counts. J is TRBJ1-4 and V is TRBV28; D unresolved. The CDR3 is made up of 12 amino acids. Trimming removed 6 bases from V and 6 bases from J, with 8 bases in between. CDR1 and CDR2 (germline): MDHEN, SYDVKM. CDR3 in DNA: TGTGCCAGCAGCCCCAACCATGAAAAACTGTTTTTT. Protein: CASSPNHEKLFF.